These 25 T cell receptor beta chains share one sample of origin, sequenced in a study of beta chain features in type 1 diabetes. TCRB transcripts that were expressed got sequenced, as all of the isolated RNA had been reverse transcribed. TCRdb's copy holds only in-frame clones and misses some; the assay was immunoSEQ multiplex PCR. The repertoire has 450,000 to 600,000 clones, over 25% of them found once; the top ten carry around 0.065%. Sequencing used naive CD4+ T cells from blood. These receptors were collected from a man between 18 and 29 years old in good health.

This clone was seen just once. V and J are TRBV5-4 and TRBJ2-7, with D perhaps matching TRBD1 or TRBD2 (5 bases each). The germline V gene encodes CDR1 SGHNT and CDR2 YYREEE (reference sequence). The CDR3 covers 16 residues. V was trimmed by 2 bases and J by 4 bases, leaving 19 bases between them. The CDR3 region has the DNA TGTGCCAGCAGCTTCGCGGGCCAGGGAATAGATTACGAGCAGTACTTC. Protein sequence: CASSFAGQGIDYEQYF.

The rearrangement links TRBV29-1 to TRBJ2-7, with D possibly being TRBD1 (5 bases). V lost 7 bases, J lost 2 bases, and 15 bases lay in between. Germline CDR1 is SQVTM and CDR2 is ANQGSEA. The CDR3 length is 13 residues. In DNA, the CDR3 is TGCAGCGCCAGAAGCGCAGGGCCCTACGAGCAGTACTTC. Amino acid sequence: CSARSAGPYEQYF.

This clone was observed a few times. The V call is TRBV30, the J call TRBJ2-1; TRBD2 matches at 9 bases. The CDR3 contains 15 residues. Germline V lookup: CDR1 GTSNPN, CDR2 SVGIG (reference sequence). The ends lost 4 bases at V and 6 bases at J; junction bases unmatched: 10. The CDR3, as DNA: TGTGCCTGGACAGTGTTGCGCGGGAGGGCCAATGAGCAGTTCTTC. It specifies CAWTVLRGRANEQFF.

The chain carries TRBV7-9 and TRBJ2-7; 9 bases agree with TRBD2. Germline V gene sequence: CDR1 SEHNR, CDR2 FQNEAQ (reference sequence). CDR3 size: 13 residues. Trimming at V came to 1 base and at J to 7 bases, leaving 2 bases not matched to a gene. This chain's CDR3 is CASSLELAGEQYF. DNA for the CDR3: TGTGCCAGCAGCTTAGAGCTAGCGGGGGAGCAGTACTTC.

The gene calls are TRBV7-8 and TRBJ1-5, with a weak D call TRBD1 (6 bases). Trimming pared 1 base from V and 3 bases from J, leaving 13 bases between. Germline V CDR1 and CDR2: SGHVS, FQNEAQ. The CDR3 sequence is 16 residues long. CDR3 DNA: TGTGCCAGCAGCTTAGACAGGGTTGGTATCAATCAGCCCCAGCATTTT. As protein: CASSLDRVGINQPQHF.

The CDR3, as DNA: TGTGCCAGCAGCCATGGGCAAGGCAATCAGCCCCAGCATTTT. This gives the protein CASSHGQGNQPQHF. The genes are TRBV7-9 and TRBJ1-5; D call uncertain. This CDR3 comprises 14 residues. Germline CDR1 reads SEHNR; CDR2 reads FQNEAQ (reference sequence). The V and J ends lost 5 bases and 2 bases respectively, with 10 bases between them.

The CDR3: CASSSRDRASYEQYF. DNA of the CDR3: TGTGCCAGCAGTTCCCGGGACAGGGCCTCCTACGAGCAGTACTTC. The gene calls are TRBV28 and TRBJ2-7, with TRBD1 matching 9 bases. Looked up from germline, CDR1 is MDHEN and CDR2 is SYDVKM. J gave up 0 bases and V 4 bases, and 4 bases lay outside the gene matches. The length of the CDR3 is 15 residues.

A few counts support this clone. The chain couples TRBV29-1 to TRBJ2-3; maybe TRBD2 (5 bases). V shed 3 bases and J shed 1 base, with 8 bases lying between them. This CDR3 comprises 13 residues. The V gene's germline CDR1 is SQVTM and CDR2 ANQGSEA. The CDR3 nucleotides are TGCAGCGTTGAGCGGGCACGCACAGATACGCAGTATTTT. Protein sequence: CSVERARTDTQYF.

The chain's CDR3 is CASSPTLLRYEQYF. CDR3 bases: TGTGCCAGCAGTCCAACCTTGTTACGCTACGAGCAGTACTTC. The genes are TRBV28 and TRBJ2-7, with unresolved D. Trimming removed 5 bases from V and 3 bases from J, with 14 bases in between. Germline V gives CDR1 MDHEN, CDR2 SYDVKM. The CDR3 spans 14 residues. Filled out from reference TRBV28 and TRBJ2-7, the complete variable domain reads DVKVTQSSRYLVKRTGEKVFLECVQDMDHENMFWYRQDPGLGLRLIYFSYDVKMKEKGDIPEGYSVSREKKERFSLILESASTNQTSMYLCASSPTLLRYEQYFGPGTRLTVT.

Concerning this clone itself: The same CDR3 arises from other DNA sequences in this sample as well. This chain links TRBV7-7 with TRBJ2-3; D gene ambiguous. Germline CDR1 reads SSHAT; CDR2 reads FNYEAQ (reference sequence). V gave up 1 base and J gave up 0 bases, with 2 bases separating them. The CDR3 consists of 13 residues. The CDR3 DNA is TGTGCCAGCAGCTTAGGTAGCACAGATACGCAGTATTTT. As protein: CASSLGSTDTQYF. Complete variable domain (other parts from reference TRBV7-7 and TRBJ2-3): GAGVSQSPRYKVTKRGQDVTLRCDPISSHATLYWYQQALGQGPEFLTYFNYEAQPDKSGLPSDRFSAERPEGSISTLTIQRTEQRDSAMYRCASSLGSTDTQYFGPGTRLTVL.

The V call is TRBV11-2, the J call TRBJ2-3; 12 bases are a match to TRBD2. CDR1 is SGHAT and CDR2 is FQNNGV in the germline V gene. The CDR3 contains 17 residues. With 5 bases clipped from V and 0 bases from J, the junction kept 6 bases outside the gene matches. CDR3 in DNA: TGTGCCAGCAGCCCCTGGACTAGCGGGACTAGCACAGATACGCAGTATTTT. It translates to CASSPWTSGTSTDTQYF. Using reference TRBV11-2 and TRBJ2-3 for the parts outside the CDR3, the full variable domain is EAGVAQSPRYKIIEKRQSVAFWCNPISGHATLYWYQQILGQGPKLLIQFQNNGVVDDSQLPKDRFSAERLKGVDSTLKIQPAKLEDSAVYLCASSPWTSGTSTDTQYFGPGTRLTVL.

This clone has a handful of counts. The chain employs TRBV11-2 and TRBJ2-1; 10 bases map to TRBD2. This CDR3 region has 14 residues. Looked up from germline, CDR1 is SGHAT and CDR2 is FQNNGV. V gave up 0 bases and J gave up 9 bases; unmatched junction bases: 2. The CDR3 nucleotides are TGTGCCAGCAGCTTAGAGCTAGCGGGAGCTGAGCAGTTCTTC. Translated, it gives CASSLELAGAEQFF. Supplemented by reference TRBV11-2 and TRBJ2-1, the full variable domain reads EAGVAQSPRYKIIEKRQSVAFWCNPISGHATLYWYQQILGQGPKLLIQFQNNGVVDDSQLPKDRFSAERLKGVDSTLKIQPAKLEDSAVYLCASSLELAGAEQFFGPGTRLTVL.

The CDR3 region has the DNA TGTGCCAGCAGCTTAATTGCGGGCAGCACAGATACGCAGTATTTT. Translating gives CASSLIAGSTDTQYF. The chain couples TRBV7-3 to TRBJ2-3, with D tentatively TRBD2 (5 bases). Germline CDR1 is SGHTA and CDR2 is FQGTGA. V lost 1 base, J lost 0 bases, and 8 bases lay in between. This CDR3 comprises 15 residues.

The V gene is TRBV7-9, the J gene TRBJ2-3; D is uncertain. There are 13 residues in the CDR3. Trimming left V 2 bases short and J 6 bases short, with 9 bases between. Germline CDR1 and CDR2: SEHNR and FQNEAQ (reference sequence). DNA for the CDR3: TGTGCCAGCAGCTTATCGTCCGGGGATACGCAGTATTTT. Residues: CASSLSSGDTQYF.

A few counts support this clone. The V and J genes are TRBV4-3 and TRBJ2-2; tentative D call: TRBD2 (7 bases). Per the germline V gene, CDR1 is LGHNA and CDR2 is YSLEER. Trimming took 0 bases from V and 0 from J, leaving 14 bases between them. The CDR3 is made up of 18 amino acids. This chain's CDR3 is CASSQDTGRAPNTGELFF. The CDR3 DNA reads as TGCGCCAGCAGCCAAGATACAGGGAGGGCGCCGAACACCGGGGAGCTGTTTTTT.

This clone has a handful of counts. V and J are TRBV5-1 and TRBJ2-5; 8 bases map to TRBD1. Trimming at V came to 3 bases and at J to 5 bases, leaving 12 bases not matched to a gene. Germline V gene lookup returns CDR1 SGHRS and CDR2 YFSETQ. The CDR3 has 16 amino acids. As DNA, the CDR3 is TGCGCCAGCAGCTCCGGCGACAGGGGAGCTGAGGAGACCCAGTACTTC. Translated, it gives CASSSGDRGAEETQYF.

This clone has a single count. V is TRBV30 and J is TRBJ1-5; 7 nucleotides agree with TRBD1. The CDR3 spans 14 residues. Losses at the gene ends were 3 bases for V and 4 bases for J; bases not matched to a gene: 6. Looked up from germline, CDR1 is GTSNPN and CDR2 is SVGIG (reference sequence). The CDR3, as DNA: TGTGCCTGGAGCGTAACAGGGGCGAATCAGCCCCAGCATTTT. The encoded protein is CAWSVTGANQPQHF.

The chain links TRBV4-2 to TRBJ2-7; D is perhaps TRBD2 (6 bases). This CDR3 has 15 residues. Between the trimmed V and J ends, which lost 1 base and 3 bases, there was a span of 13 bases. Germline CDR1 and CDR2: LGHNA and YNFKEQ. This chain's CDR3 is CASSQVRDSNYEQYF. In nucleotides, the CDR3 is TGTGCCAGCAGCCAAGTTAGGGACTCGAACTACGAGCAGTACTTC.

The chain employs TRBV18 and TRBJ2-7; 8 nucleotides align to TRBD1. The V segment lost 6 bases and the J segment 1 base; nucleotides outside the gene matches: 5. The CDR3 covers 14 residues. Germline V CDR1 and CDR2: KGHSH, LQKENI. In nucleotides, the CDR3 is TGTGCCAGCTCTCGTACAGGGGGATCCTACGAGCAGTACTTC. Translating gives CASSRTGGSYEQYF.

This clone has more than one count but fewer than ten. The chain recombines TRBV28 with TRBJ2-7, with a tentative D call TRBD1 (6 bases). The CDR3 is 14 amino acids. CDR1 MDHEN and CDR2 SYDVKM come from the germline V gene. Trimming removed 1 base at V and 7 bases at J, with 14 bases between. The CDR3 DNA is TGTGCCAGCAGTTTATCGCCAGGGGTGTTGGAGCAGTACTTC. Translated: CASSLSPGVLEQYF.

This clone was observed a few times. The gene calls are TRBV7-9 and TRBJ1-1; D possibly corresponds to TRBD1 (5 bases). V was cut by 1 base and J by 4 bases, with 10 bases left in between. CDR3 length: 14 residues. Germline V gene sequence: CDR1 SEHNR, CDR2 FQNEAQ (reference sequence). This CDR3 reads CASSLGQGSTEAFF. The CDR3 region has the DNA TGTGCCAGCAGCTTAGGGCAGGGAAGCACTGAAGCTTTCTTT.

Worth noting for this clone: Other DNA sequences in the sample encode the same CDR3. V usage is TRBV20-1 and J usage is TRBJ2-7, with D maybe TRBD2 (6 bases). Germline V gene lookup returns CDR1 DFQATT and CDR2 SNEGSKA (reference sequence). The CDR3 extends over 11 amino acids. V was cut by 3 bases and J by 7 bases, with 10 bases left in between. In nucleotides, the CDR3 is TGCAGTGCTAGGGAGGGTCGGGAGCAGTACTTC. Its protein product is CSAREGREQYF.

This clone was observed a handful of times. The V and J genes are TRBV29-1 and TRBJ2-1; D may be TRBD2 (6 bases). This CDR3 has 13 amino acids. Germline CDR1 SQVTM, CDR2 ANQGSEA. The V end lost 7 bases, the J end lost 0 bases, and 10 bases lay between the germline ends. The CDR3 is CSDIADSYNEQFF. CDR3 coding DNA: TGCAGCGATATAGCGGACTCCTACAATGAGCAGTTCTTC.

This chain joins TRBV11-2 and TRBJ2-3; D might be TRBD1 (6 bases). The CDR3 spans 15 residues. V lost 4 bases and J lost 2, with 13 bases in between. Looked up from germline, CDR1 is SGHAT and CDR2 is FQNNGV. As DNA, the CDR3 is TGTGCCAGCAGCTCCGGACAGACGCACACAGATACGCAGTATTTT. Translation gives CASSSGQTHTDTQYF.

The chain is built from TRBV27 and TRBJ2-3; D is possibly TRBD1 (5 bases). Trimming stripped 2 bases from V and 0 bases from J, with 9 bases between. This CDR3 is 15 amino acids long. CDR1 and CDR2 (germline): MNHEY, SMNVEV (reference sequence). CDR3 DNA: TGTGCCAGCAGTTTACTAGGGGCTAGCACAGATACGCAGTATTTT. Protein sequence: CASSLLGASTDTQYF.